This passage covers 32 T cell receptor beta chains from one sample sequenced in a study of T-cell reconstitution after alpha-beta-depleted transplantation in children. This sample's TCRbeta library carried unique molecular identifier barcodes. Using its own MiXCR run on the PCR reads, TCRdb lists one record per CDR3 protein. Of about 400,000 distinct CDR3 sequences detected, about a fifth appear once; the ten largest clones hold 3.8%. The starting material was PBMCs from the stem cell graft donor, obtained from the stem cell graft. The source of these receptors is a human donor who donated a stem cell graft to a child with acute myeloid leukemia.

This clonotype came up many times. The chain joins TRBV7-2 to TRBJ2-3; D possibly corresponds to TRBD2 (6 bases). Germline CDR1 SGHTA, CDR2 FQGNSA. There are 17 residues in the CDR3. V was pared by 5 bases and J by 6 bases, with 24 bases between. CDR3 DNA: TGTGCCAGCAGCGGCAGCGGGCCTCTAGCGAGAGGTGATACGCAGTATTTT. Its translation is CASSGSGPLARGDTQYF.

J is TRBJ2-1 and V is TRBV27; TRBD1 aligns across 9 bases. Trimming cost V 6 bases and J 4 bases; bases outside gene matches: 4. The CDR3 has 14 residues. CDR1 and CDR2 from the germline V gene are MNHEY and SMNVEV (reference sequence). The CDR3 DNA reads as TGTGCCAGCAGGACAGGGGGAGGATACAATGAGCAGTTCTTC. Amino acid sequence: CASRTGGGYNEQFF.

The genes are TRBV24-1 and TRBJ1-5; TRBD1 agrees at 9 bases. V lost 7 bases to trimming and J lost 7 bases; unmatched junction nucleotides: 4. This CDR3 spans 13 amino acids. Germline V gene sequence: CDR1 KGHDR, CDR2 SFDVKD. CDR3 in amino acids: CATRQGAWQPQHF. The DNA for the CDR3 is TGTGCCACCAGACAGGGGGCTTGGCAGCCCCAGCATTTT.

This chain uses TRBV20-1 with TRBJ2-5; 10 bases match TRBD2. Per the germline V gene, CDR1 is DFQATT and CDR2 is SNEGSKA (reference sequence). The CDR3 sequence is 13 residues long. V lost 5 bases and J lost 4; bases outside the gene matches: 4. The CDR3, as DNA: TGCAGTGCTTCGTTAGCGGGAGGAGAGACCCAGTACTTC. It translates to CSASLAGGETQYF.

The chain carries TRBV5-1 and TRBJ1-5, with 9 bases lining up with TRBD1. This CDR3 region has 15 residues. Germline CDR1 and CDR2: SGHRS and YFSETQ. With 0 bases clipped from V and 3 bases from J, the junction kept 1 base outside the gene matches. The DNA of the CDR3 is TGCGCCAGCAGCTTGGGACAGGGGGACAATCAGCCCCAGCATTTT. Its translation: CASSLGQGDNQPQHF.

In this sample, this clonotype turned up many times. The J gene is TRBJ2-7, the V gene TRBV20-1; 7 nucleotides agree with TRBD1. The V and J ends lost 6 bases and 5 bases, in that order; junction bases with no gene match: 10. This CDR3 comprises 13 residues. CDR1 is DFQATT and CDR2 is SNEGSKA in the germline V gene (reference sequence). In DNA, the CDR3 is TGCAGTGCCGGCCGGGACAGTGATAACGAGCAGTACTTC. It specifies CSAGRDSDNEQYF.

The chain employs TRBV15 and TRBJ1-2; D uncertain. V was clipped by 0 bases and J by 2 bases, with 1 base between them. The CDR3 loop spans 12 amino acids. Germline V gene lookup returns CDR1 LNHNV and CDR2 YYDKDF (reference sequence). The CDR3 loop is CATSRENYGYTF. CDR3 bases: TGTGCCACCAGCAGAGAGAACTATGGCTACACCTTC.

This clonotype was counted only a few times. The rearrangement links TRBV20-1 to TRBJ1-5; unclear D gene. V lost 2 bases and J lost 5, with 19 bases in between. Germline CDR1 DFQATT, CDR2 SNEGSKA (reference sequence). This CDR3 has 16 amino acids. CDR3 sequence reads: CSARHSLGRIDQPQHF. In nucleotides, the CDR3 is TGCAGTGCTAGACATTCGCTTGGACGGATTGATCAGCCCCAGCATTTT.

This chain connects TRBV5-1 to TRBJ1-2; 9 positions match TRBD1. V trimming: 4 bases; J trimming: 3 bases; junction bases outside the gene matches: 10. Germline values: CDR1 SGHRS, CDR2 YFSETQ. The CDR3 contains 16 residues. CDR3 region: CASSPETGGIDYGYTF. The CDR3, as DNA: TGCGCCAGCAGCCCTGAAACAGGGGGCATCGACTATGGCTACACCTTC.

The chain links TRBV6-2 or TRBV6-3 to TRBJ1-4, with D perhaps TRBD1 (6 bases). Trimming pared 5 bases from V and 4 bases from J, leaving 14 bases between. The CDR3 is 15 amino acids. CDR1 and CDR2 (germline): MNHEY, SVGEGT. The CDR3 is CASSPNRVGNEKLFF. The CDR3 DNA reads as TGTGCCAGCAGTCCGAACAGGGTCGGTAATGAAAAACTGTTTTTT.

This clonotype was detected only a few times. V usage is TRBV4-1 and J usage is TRBJ1-3, with TRBD1 as a possible D gene (6 bases). The CDR3 is 16 residues long. The germline V and J ends were trimmed by 4 bases and 0 bases, with 13 bases remaining between them. Germline loops: CDR1 MGHRA, CDR2 YSYEKL. This CDR3 reads CASSLLIQGSGNTIYF. CDR3 in DNA: TGCGCCAGCAGCCTACTAATACAGGGCTCTGGAAACACCATATATTTT.

This clonotype occurred a few times. The chain uses TRBV24-1 and TRBJ2-1; 8 nucleotides match TRBD2. J lost 3 bases, V lost 7 bases, and 4 bases had no gene match. The length of the CDR3 is 14 residues. The germline CDR1 and CDR2 sequences are KGHDR and SFDVKD. The CDR3 region has the DNA TGTGCCACCAGCATTAGCGGGAACTACAATGAGCAGTTCTTC. Its protein is CATSISGNYNEQFF.

The DNA of the CDR3 is TGCAGTGCTAGAGGGGGCCTTGGGGGAGGGTCTGGAAACACCATATATTTT. Protein product: CSARGGLGGGSGNTIYF. V and J are TRBV20-1 and TRBJ1-3; a weak D match, TRBD1 (5 bases). The CDR3 has 17 residues. Germline lookup yields CDR1 DFQATT and CDR2 SNEGSKA (reference sequence). V lost 1 base, J lost 1 base, and 17 bases lay in between.

There are a few counts of this clonotype. The rearrangement uses TRBV5-1 and TRBJ1-2; TRBD1 aligns across 8 bases. The CDR3 sequence is 13 residues long. Germline values: CDR1 SGHRS, CDR2 YFSETQ. The ends lost 5 bases at V and 5 bases at J; junction bases unmatched: 5. The CDR3 DNA follows: TGCGCCAGCAGACCCGGACAGGGATATGGCTACACCTTC. Protein product: CASRPGQGYGYTF.

This clonotype turned up a few times. The V call is TRBV7-2, the J call TRBJ1-3; D is ambiguous. Germline V lookup: CDR1 SGHTA, CDR2 FQGNSA. V lost 3 bases and J 0 bases, leaving 9 bases between the germline ends. This CDR3 contains 15 residues. CDR3 nucleotide sequence: TGTGCCAGCAGCTTTTCATCGAACTCTGGAAACACCATATATTTT. Its protein is CASSFSSNSGNTIYF.

This clonotype came up a few times. The chain carries TRBV6-2 or TRBV6-3 and TRBJ2-2, with 9 bases fitting TRBD1. CDR3 length equals 15 residues. With 6 bases clipped from V and 0 bases from J, the junction kept 2 bases outside the gene matches. CDR1 and CDR2 from the germline V gene are MNHEY and SVGEGT. For the CDR3, the DNA is TGTGCCAGCAGGGGACAGGGAGCGAACACCGGGGAGCTGTTTTTT. Protein product: CASRGQGANTGELFF.

The chain links TRBV20-1 to TRBJ2-7, with TRBD2 matching 9 bases. Trimming at V came to 5 bases and at J to 2 bases, leaving 4 bases not matched to a gene. The CDR3 is made up of 13 amino acids. Looked up from germline, CDR1 is DFQATT and CDR2 is SNEGSKA (reference sequence). This CDR3 reads CSAAASGTYEQYF. In DNA, the CDR3 is TGCAGTGCTGCTGCTAGCGGGACCTACGAGCAGTACTTC.

The rearrangement uses TRBV27 and TRBJ2-7; 8 bases match TRBD1. V trimming: 0 bases; J trimming: 4 bases; junction bases outside the gene matches: 2. CDR1 MNHEY and CDR2 SMNVEV come from the germline V gene (reference sequence). CDR3 length equals 14 residues. As DNA, the CDR3 is TGTGCCAGCAGTTTATCGAGACAGGGGTACGAGCAGTACTTC. Amino acid sequence: CASSLSRQGYEQYF.

This clonotype appeared a few times. The chain uses TRBV20-1 and TRBJ1-1, with TRBD1 as a possible D gene (5 bases). Trimming cost V 2 bases and J 10 bases, with 17 bases left between them. CDR3 length equals 13 residues. Germline-derived CDR1 and CDR2 are DFQATT and SNEGSKA (reference sequence). Here the CDR3 reads CSARTYRDLGAFF. The CDR3 DNA reads as TGCAGTGCTAGAACCTACCGGGACCTTGGAGCTTTCTTT.

The chain joins TRBV29-1 to TRBJ2-3; no definite D call. CDR3 length: 13 amino acids. The V and J ends lost 3 bases and 5 bases respectively, with 12 bases between them. Germline CDR1 reads SQVTM; CDR2 reads ANQGSEA. CDR3 region: CSVDRRSRDTQYF. In nucleotides, the CDR3 is TGCAGCGTTGACCGGCGCTCCCGAGATACGCAGTATTTT.

A few counts support this clonotype. The chain combines TRBV25-1 with TRBJ2-3; 7 bases align to TRBD1. The CDR3 covers 17 residues. From germline, CDR1 is MGHDK and CDR2 SYGVNS. The junction had 11 bases not matched to a gene; V was cut back by 5 bases and J by 0 bases. The CDR3 loop reads CASSPPRQGPSTDTQYF. In DNA, the CDR3 is TGTGCCAGCAGTCCCCCGAGACAGGGCCCTAGCACAGATACGCAGTATTTT.

Concerning this clonotype: A much more abundant neighbour one base away suggests this may be a read error. J is TRBJ2-1 and V is TRBV2; 9 bases match TRBD1. Germline V gene lookup returns CDR1 SNHLY and CDR2 FYNNEI. The CDR3 contains 15 residues. The CDR3 loop is CASSRQGGPNNERFF. CDR3 DNA sequence: TGTGCCAGCAGTCGACAGGGGGGGCCTAACAATGAGCGGTTCTTC.

This clonotype has ten or more counts. The genes are TRBV29-1 and TRBJ2-1; D is perhaps TRBD1 (7 bases). The CDR3 is 14 residues long. From germline, CDR1 is SQVTM and CDR2 ANQGSEA. V lost 4 bases and J 5 bases, leaving 15 bases between the germline ends. The CDR3 loop reads CSVGGGTANNEQFF. CDR3 nucleotides: TGCAGCGTTGGCGGAGGGACAGCAAACAATGAGCAGTTCTTC.

This chain joins TRBV4-2 and TRBJ2-7, with TRBD2 matching 10 bases. This CDR3 is built from 19 residues. Germline V gene lookup returns CDR1 LGHNA and CDR2 YNFKEQ. V trimming: 4 bases; J trimming: 1 base; junction bases outside the gene matches: 16. Here the CDR3 DNA reads TGTGCCAGCAGCCCATTTCCCGGGACTAGCGAAGGATCGTCCTACGAGCAGTACTTC. Protein: CASSPFPGTSEGSSYEQYF.

This clonotype showed up many times. V and J are TRBV20-1 and TRBJ2-5, with D possibly being TRBD2 (6 bases). CDR3 length equals 15 residues. Germline loops: CDR1 DFQATT, CDR2 SNEGSKA (reference sequence). V was cut by 3 bases and J by 2 bases, with 16 bases left in between. Written as DNA, the CDR3 is TGCAGTGCTAGCGGGGGACCGGAGGGACAAGAGACCCAGTACTTC. Encoded protein: CSASGGPEGQETQYF.

This clonotype appeared many times. The chain uses TRBV29-1 and TRBJ2-7, with 9 bases matching TRBD2. The CDR3 runs 19 residues. The germline V gene has CDR1 SQVTM and CDR2 ANQGSEA. The trim removed 4 bases at V and 2 bases at J, leaving 21 bases unmatched. The CDR3: CSVALPHSGRSPIPYEQYF. DNA of the CDR3: TGCAGCGTTGCCCTACCTCATAGCGGGAGATCCCCAATTCCCTACGAGCAGTACTTC.

Here the CDR3 DNA reads TGTGCCAGCAGCGTAGATCAGGGTACGGGCAATGAGCAGTTCTTC. It is translated as CASSVDQGTGNEQFF. The chain joins TRBV9 to TRBJ2-1, with TRBD1 as a possible D gene (5 bases). This CDR3 region has 15 residues. CDR1 and CDR2 (germline): SGDLS, YYNGEE. V was trimmed by 0 bases and J by 6 bases, leaving 13 bases between them.

This clonotype was picked up a small number of times. This sequence joins TRBV25-1 and TRBJ2-7, with TRBD2 matching over 9 bases. Per germline, CDR1 MGHDK and CDR2 SYGVNS. With 4 bases clipped from V and 5 bases from J, the junction kept 6 bases outside the gene matches. This CDR3 contains 14 residues. The CDR3 nucleotides are TGTGCCAGCAGTGGTGTAGCGGGAGACAACGAGCAGTACTTC. Encoded protein: CASSGVAGDNEQYF.

There are a few counts of this clonotype. The chain joins TRBV12-3 or TRBV12-4 to TRBJ2-1; no clear D gene. The CDR3 runs to 16 residues. V gave up 5 bases and J gave up 0 bases, with 14 bases separating them. The CDR3: CASSTTKLSSYNEQFF. DNA of the CDR3: TGTGCCAGCAGTACCACCAAGCTAAGCTCCTACAATGAGCAGTTCTTC.

This clonotype was found many times. This chain uses TRBV5-1 with TRBJ2-1; 7 nucleotides agree with TRBD2. This CDR3 has 15 residues. The trim removed 3 bases at V and 9 bases at J, leaving 12 bases unmatched. The germline gives CDR1 SGHRS, CDR2 YFSETQ. The CDR3 bases are TGCGCCAGCAGCTCCGCGGGAGTGTGGAATGGTGAGCAGTTCTTC. Its protein product is CASSSAGVWNGEQFF.

This clonotype was seen at least ten times. CDR3 protein: CASSLSLSVSSYNEQFF. CDR3 nucleotides: TGTGCCAGCAGTTTGTCCCTTAGCGTGAGCTCCTACAATGAGCAGTTCTTC. The chain joins TRBV27 to TRBJ2-1, with D maybe TRBD2 (5 bases). CDR3 size: 17 residues. Trimming shortened V by 3 bases and J by 0 bases, and 15 bases separated the two germline ends. CDR1 and CDR2 (germline): MNHEY, SMNVEV (reference sequence).

This clonotype has ten or more counts. The J gene is TRBJ2-1, the V gene TRBV20-1; the D is unclear. Germline V gene lookup returns CDR1 DFQATT and CDR2 SNEGSKA (reference sequence). This CDR3 has 16 amino acids. Deletions cut 5 bases from V and 6 bases from J, with 23 bases between. The CDR3, as DNA: TGCAGTGCTCCTTCGCAGTGGGAAAGGCGAGTCAATGAGCAGTTCTTC. It codes for CSAPSQWERRVNEQFF.